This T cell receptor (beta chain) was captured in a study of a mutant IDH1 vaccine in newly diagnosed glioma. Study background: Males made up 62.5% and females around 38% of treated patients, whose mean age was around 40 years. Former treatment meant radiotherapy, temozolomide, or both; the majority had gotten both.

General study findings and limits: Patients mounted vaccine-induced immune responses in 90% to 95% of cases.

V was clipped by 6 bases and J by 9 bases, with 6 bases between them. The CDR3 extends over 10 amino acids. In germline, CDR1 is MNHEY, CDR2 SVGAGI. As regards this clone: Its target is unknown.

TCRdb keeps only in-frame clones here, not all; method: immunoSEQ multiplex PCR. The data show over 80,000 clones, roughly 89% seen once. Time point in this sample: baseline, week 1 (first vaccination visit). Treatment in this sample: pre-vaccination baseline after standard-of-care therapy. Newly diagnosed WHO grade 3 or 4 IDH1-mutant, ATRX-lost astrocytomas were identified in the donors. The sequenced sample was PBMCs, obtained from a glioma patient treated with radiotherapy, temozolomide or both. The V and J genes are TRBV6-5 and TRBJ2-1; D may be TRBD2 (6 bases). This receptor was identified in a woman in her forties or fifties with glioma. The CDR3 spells CASREGEQFF. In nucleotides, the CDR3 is TGTGCCAGCAGGGAGGGTGAGCAGTTCTTC.